The 32 T cell receptor beta chains below were found in one sample sequenced in a study of blood T cell repertoires in COVID-19. The repertoire was sequenced with immunoSEQ multiplex PCR; TCRdb's copy has only in-frame clones and lacks some. The sample has nearly 200,000 clones; around 81% are singletons. Sequenced material: PBMCs or T cells enriched from blood (not recorded which). Receptors originate from a man in his forties or fifties who had recovered from COVID-19.

The chain joins TRBV4-1 to TRBJ2-5; 10 nucleotides align to TRBD2. There are 19 residues in the CDR3. Germline-derived CDR1 and CDR2 are MGHRA and YSYEKL. V lost 1 base, J lost 4 bases, and 15 bases stayed unmatched. The CDR3 sequence is CASSQVWASGGHLGETQYF. CDR3 bases: TGCGCCAGCAGCCAAGTCTGGGCTAGCGGGGGCCACCTGGGAGAGACCCAGTACTTC.

The chain joins TRBV11-2 to TRBJ1-2; the D gene is possibly TRBD1 (6 bases). The CDR3 is 14 amino acids. Per germline, CDR1 SGHAT and CDR2 FQNNGV. The V gene lost 1 base and the J gene lost 8 bases, with 14 bases spanning the gap. The CDR3 bases are TGTGCCAGCAGCTTAGGGCGGGGGGGCGGAGGCTACACCTTC. As protein: CASSLGRGGGGYTF.

The genes are TRBV12-3 or TRBV12-4 and TRBJ2-1; 7 positions match TRBD2. The CDR3 extends over 11 amino acids. Trimming removed 3 bases from V and 12 bases from J; junction bases left unmatched: 2. Written as DNA, the CDR3 is TGTGCCAGCAGTTTGGTAGCGGGGCAGTTCTTC. Protein product: CASSLVAGQFF.

The V gene is TRBV5-1, the J gene TRBJ1-6; 9 bases are shared with TRBD1. The CDR3 has 15 amino acids. Germline trimming cut 4 bases from V and 11 bases from J; bases unmatched to any gene: 10. Germline V gene data show CDR1 as SGHRS and CDR2 as YFSETQ. The CDR3 DNA follows: TGCGCCAGCAGCCCCGCCGGGACAGGGCTAACACCCCTCCACTTT. As protein: CASSPAGTGLTPLHF.

The rearrangement links TRBV10-3 to TRBJ2-3; D gene ambiguous. Germline assignment: CDR1 ENHRY and CDR2 SYGVKD. Trimming removed 0 bases from V and 0 bases from J, with 10 bases in between. The CDR3 has 16 residues. CDR3 region: CAISESRGPSTDTQYF. CDR3 nucleotide sequence: TGTGCCATCAGTGAGTCGCGCGGTCCTAGCACAGATACGCAGTATTTT.

Concerning this clone: A read error may produce the germline difference seen at one junction end. The gene calls are TRBV12-3 or TRBV12-4 and TRBJ1-2; TRBD1 aligns across 7 bases. The CDR3 loop spans 11 amino acids. CDR3 nucleotide sequence: TGTGCCAGCAGCCCTGGACAGGCCTCCAATTTC. It is translated as CASSPGQASNF.

The table lists this clone with a few counts. V and J are TRBV20-1 and TRBJ1-1, with D uncertain. The CDR3 is 11 amino acids. V gave up 0 bases and J gave up 11 bases, with 10 bases separating them. Germline V lookup: CDR1 DFQATT, CDR2 SNEGSKA (reference sequence). The CDR3 reads CSARDREDAFF. As DNA, the CDR3 is TGCAGTGCTAGAGATCGGGAGGACGCTTTCTTT.

This clone occurred once. This sequence joins TRBV7-6 and TRBJ2-7, with D possibly being TRBD2 (5 bases). Germline CDR1 and CDR2: SGHVS and FNYEAQ. CDR3 size: 17 residues. Trimming removed 4 bases from V and 1 base from J, with 20 bases in between. CDR3 protein: CASSSLESWTPSYEQYF. In nucleotides, the CDR3 is TGTGCCAGCAGCTCACTAGAATCGTGGACCCCTTCCTACGAGCAGTACTTC.

The V and J genes are TRBV1 and TRBJ1-2; no DNA check was done on the table's D call, TRBD1. TRBV1 is a pseudogene segment. The length of the CDR3 is 17 residues. Here the CDR3 reads CTSSQNAQGAWDYGYTF. The CDR3 bases are TGCACCAGCAGCCAGAATGCACAGGGGGCGTGGGACTATGGCTACACCTTC.

This clone has more than one count but fewer than ten. The V gene is TRBV6-2 or TRBV6-3, the J gene TRBJ1-5; no firm D call. Germline loops: CDR1 MNHEY, CDR2 SVGEGT. The CDR3 spans 13 residues. Between the trimmed V and J ends, which lost 4 bases and 4 bases, there was a span of 8 bases. The CDR3 coding sequence is TGTGCCAGCAGTTTCACCGAGAATCAGCCCCAGCATTTT. Protein product: CASSFTENQPQHF.

The chain recombines TRBV4-3 with TRBJ2-1; 7 bases align to TRBD2. The germline gives CDR1 LGHNA, CDR2 YSLEER. CDR3 length: 16 residues. V lost 1 base to trimming and J lost 2 bases; unmatched junction nucleotides: 5. CDR3: CASSQGGGGTYNEQFF. The CDR3 nucleotides read TGCGCCAGCAGCCAAGGTGGGGGGGGAACCTACAATGAGCAGTTCTTC.

This clone has just one count. This chain connects TRBV6-1 to TRBJ1-2; TRBD1 is a possible D gene (6 bases). The germline V gene has CDR1 MNHNS and CDR2 SASEGT. This CDR3 comprises 13 residues. Trimming removed 7 bases from V and 4 bases from J, with 13 bases in between. The CDR3 nucleotides are TGTGCCAGCATGGGCAGGGGTAGCTATGGCTACACCTTC. Translating gives CASMGRGSYGYTF.

The genes are TRBV12-3 or TRBV12-4 and TRBJ2-1, with 7 bases identical to TRBD1. The CDR3 is 12 residues long. V shed 3 bases, J shed 11 bases, and the junction held 4 bases outside the gene matches. The DNA of the CDR3 is TGTGCCAGCAGTTTCCTACAGGGGAAGCAGTTCTTC. It is translated as CASSFLQGKQFF.

The chain recombines TRBV5-1 with TRBJ1-1; 8 bases match TRBD1. The CDR3 extends over 18 amino acids. Germline V gives CDR1 SGHRS, CDR2 YFSETQ. V was clipped by 1 base and J by 1 base; unmatched bases: 12. Written as DNA, the CDR3 is TGCGCCAGCAGCTTGAGTCTACGGCCGGGACAGGAGAACACTGAAGCTTTCTTT. Translation: CASSLSLRPGQENTEAFF.

V is TRBV5-4 and J is TRBJ1-3, with no clear D. This CDR3 spans 17 amino acids. Trimming cost V 4 bases and J 0 bases, with 17 bases left between them. The germline V gene encodes CDR1 SGHNT and CDR2 YYREEE (reference sequence). CDR3 DNA sequence: TGTGCCAGCAGCCCGGGCGGTGGGAGGGACTCTGGAAACACCATATATTTT. This encodes CASSPGGGRDSGNTIYF.

This clone showed up just a few times. The chain employs TRBV5-1 and TRBJ1-1; tentatively, D is TRBD1 (5 bases). V dropped 0 bases and J dropped 5 bases, with 14 bases sitting between them. The germline V gene has CDR1 SGHRS and CDR2 YFSETQ. The CDR3 loop spans 15 amino acids. CDR3 region: CASSLEAGMGTEAFF. CDR3 bases: TGCGCCAGCAGCTTGGAAGCAGGGATGGGTACTGAAGCTTTCTTT.

This clone was counted a few times. This chain uses TRBV27 with TRBJ1-5; D is possibly TRBD1 (5 bases). V dropped 11 bases and J dropped 5 bases, with 10 bases sitting between them. This CDR3 is 11 amino acids long. Per germline, CDR1 MNHEY and CDR2 SMNVEV (reference sequence). Here the CDR3 DNA reads TGTGCCGAGACAGCTTATCAGCCCCAGCATTTT. This translates into CAETAYQPQHF.

This clone was seen only a few times. The chain is built from TRBV18 and TRBJ1-5; D is unresolved. Trimming removed 1 base from V and 7 bases from J, with 11 bases in between. The germline V gene encodes CDR1 KGHSH and CDR2 LQKENI. The CDR3 length is 14 residues. The CDR3 loop reads CASSPQTSRQPQHF. In DNA form, the CDR3 reads TGTGCCAGCTCACCACAAACCTCCAGACAGCCCCAGCATTTT.

The chain couples TRBV5-1 to TRBJ1-5; D not resolved. CDR3 length: 16 residues. V lost 0 bases and J lost 1, with 11 bases in between. Germline V gene lookup returns CDR1 SGHRS and CDR2 YFSETQ. The CDR3 bases are TGCGCCAGCAGCTTGGGATACGGCGGGAGCAATCAGCCCCAGCATTTT. Translated: CASSLGYGGSNQPQHF.

This rearrangement joins TRBV14 to TRBJ2-7; D unresolved. CDR1 and CDR2 from the germline V gene are SGHDN and FVKESK. V was trimmed by 0 bases and J by 0 bases, leaving 15 bases between them. This CDR3 is built from 17 residues. CDR3 region: CASSQDLRNNSSYEQYF. As DNA, the CDR3 is TGTGCCAGCAGCCAAGATTTGCGTAATAACAGCTCCTACGAGCAGTACTTC.

The V and J genes are TRBV9 and TRBJ1-2; D possibly corresponds to TRBD1 (6 bases). Germline CDR1 reads SGDLS; CDR2 reads YYNGEE. CDR3 length: 14 amino acids. The ends were cut back, 4 bases at V and 5 bases at J, with 15 bases in the middle. CDR3: CASSTRTAVYGYTF. For the CDR3, the DNA is TGTGCCAGCAGCACCCGGACAGCGGTTTATGGCTACACCTTC.

This clone appeared once. This chain connects TRBV7-9 to TRBJ1-1, with no clear D. Germline V gene data show CDR1 as SEHNR and CDR2 as FQNEAQ (reference sequence). Deletions cut 11 bases from V and 1 base from J, with 11 bases between. The CDR3 loop spans 12 amino acids. Written as DNA, the CDR3 is TGTGCCTCCTGCGCCGAGAACACTGAAGCTTTCTTT. Its translation: CASCAENTEAFF.

This chain uses TRBV4-1 with TRBJ1-1; no clear D gene. Germline CDR1 reads MGHRA; CDR2 reads YSYEKL. With 2 bases removed from V and 7 bases from J, the gap between germline ends came to 14 bases. The CDR3 runs to 14 residues. The CDR3 reads CASSQKSPQDEAFF. The CDR3 region has the DNA TGCGCCAGCAGCCAAAAAAGCCCCCAGGATGAAGCTTTCTTT.

The CDR3 here is CASSYDRRLNTEAFF. The CDR3 DNA reads as TGTGCCAGCAGTTACGATCGCAGGCTGAACACTGAAGCTTTCTTT. The rearrangement joins TRBV6-5 to TRBJ1-1; D not certain. CDR1 is MNHEY and CDR2 is SVGAGI in the germline V gene. V was clipped by 2 bases and J by 0 bases, with 10 bases between them. The CDR3 covers 15 residues.

The V and J genes are TRBV28 and TRBJ1-4; no reliable D call. The CDR3 totals 12 residues. Germline values: CDR1 MDHEN, CDR2 SYDVKM. V was clipped by 5 bases and J by 4 bases, with 5 bases between them. The CDR3 bases are TGTGCCAGCAGTGCCGGTAATGAAAAACTGTTTTTT. It encodes CASSAGNEKLFF.

This sequence joins TRBV6-2 or TRBV6-3 and TRBJ2-5; 13 nucleotides align to TRBD2. The CDR3 length is 16 residues. Germline loops: CDR1 MNHEY, CDR2 SVGEGT. V shed 0 bases, J shed 4 bases, and the junction held 2 bases outside the gene matches. CDR3 protein: CASSYSTSGGRETQYF. In DNA form, the CDR3 reads TGTGCCAGCAGTTACTCGACTAGCGGGGGGAGAGAGACCCAGTACTTC.

This clone was recorded only once. The chain recombines TRBV7-2 with TRBJ2-7, with D perhaps TRBD1 (5 bases). This CDR3 has 15 amino acids. Trimming pared 1 base from V and 4 bases from J, leaving 14 bases between. Germline V gene data show CDR1 as SGHTA and CDR2 as FQGNSA. The CDR3 protein is CASSLGRGLSYEQYF. CDR3 sequence (DNA): TGTGCCAGCAGCTTAGGAAGGGGTTTGAGTTACGAGCAGTACTTC.

The chain joins TRBV10-3 to TRBJ1-1; possible D gene TRBD1, 6 bases. There are 14 residues in the CDR3. Germline loops: CDR1 ENHRY, CDR2 SYGVKD. V lost 5 bases to trimming and J lost 1 base, with 11 bases between them. The CDR3 sequence is CAISWTGQNTEAFF. The CDR3 nucleotides are TGTGCCATCAGTTGGACGGGACAGAACACTGAAGCTTTCTTT.

V and J are TRBV4-1 and TRBJ1-1; 8 nucleotides agree with TRBD1. CDR3 length: 15 residues. V lost 4 bases and J lost 2; bases outside the gene matches: 6. Germline lookup yields CDR1 MGHRA and CDR2 YSYEKL. CDR3 loop: CASSLAGGRNTEAFF. CDR3 nucleotide sequence: TGCGCCAGCAGCCTGGCAGGGGGCAGAAACACTGAAGCTTTCTTT.

The gene calls are TRBV5-6 and TRBJ1-3; D call uncertain. Per the germline V gene, CDR1 is SGHDT and CDR2 is YYEEEE. The V end lost 3 bases, the J end lost 4 bases, and 8 bases lay between the germline ends. This CDR3 spans 13 amino acids. CDR3 coding DNA: TGTGCCAGCAGCTACCGAGTCGGAAACACCATATATTTT. It yields the protein CASSYRVGNTIYF. Supplemented by reference TRBV5-6 and TRBJ1-3, the full variable domain reads DAGVTQSPTHLIKTRGQQVTLRCSPKSGHDTVSWYQQALGQGPQFIFQYYEEEERQRGNFPDRFSGHQFPNYSSELNVNALLLGDSALYLCASSYRVGNTIYFGEGSWLTVV.

V usage is TRBV27 and J usage is TRBJ1-2; D is perhaps TRBD1 (5 bases). Germline assignment: CDR1 MNHEY and CDR2 SMNVEV (reference sequence). The ends were cut back, 8 bases at V and 6 bases at J, with 13 bases in the middle. The length of the CDR3 is 12 residues. CDR3 DNA sequence: TGTGCCAGCTGGCGTGTAGGGGATGGCTACACCTTC. It codes for CASWRVGDGYTF.

The rearrangement links TRBV5-1 to TRBJ1-4, with TRBD1 matching 8 bases. This CDR3 comprises 14 residues. Trimming removed 1 base from V and 8 bases from J; junction bases left unmatched: 4. Per the germline V gene, CDR1 is SGHRS and CDR2 is YFSETQ. The CDR3 loop is CASSLTGGREKLFF. CDR3 sequence (DNA): TGCGCCAGCAGCTTGACAGGGGGGCGAGAAAAACTGTTTTTT.